The present entry profiles one T cell receptor beta chain with its context. TCRdb re-analysed the 5' RACE reads in MiXCR, keeping a single row per CDR3 protein. Here the sample spans 51,000 or so distinct CDR3 sequences, around 7% being singletons. Regarding time point: blood at routine non-recurrence follow-up after resection. From tumor, nontumor lung or frozen PBMC, whole RNA was taken unsorted for sequencing. The record originates from a study of spatial heterogeneity in lung cancer. Study background: Samples were obtained from approximately 76 donors, all untreated early-stage non-small cell lung cancer patients. Available PBMC from follow-up, collected a median of about 26 months after resection, underwent sequencing.

Unmatched junction bases numbered 12, after V lost 0 bases and J lost 11 bases. The CDR3 loop spans 16 amino acids. Germline lookup yields CDR1 MNHEY and CDR2 SVGAGI. The sample here was PBMCs, taken at follow-up. The TCR was taken from a female donor with early-stage non-small cell lung cancer. The rearrangement uses TRBV6-5 and TRBJ2-5, with 10 bases matching TRBD2. CDR3 bases: TGTGCCAGCAGTTACTCGTTAGGGCTAGCGGGGGCCTCACAGTACTTC. Protein product: CASSYSLGLAGASQYF.